A single sample gave rise to the 28 T cell receptor beta chains below, sequenced in a study of identical twins' blood T cells. TCRdb reprocessed the 5' RACE reads via MiXCR and lists one record per CDR3 protein. The sample comprises 350,000 to 400,000 distinct CDR3 sequences, more than 25% of which are singletons, and roughly 5.5% rests with the top ten. Sequencing was performed on PBMCs. The receptors were gathered from a woman aged 18-49 years in good health.

Only a few counts were recorded for this clonotype. This chain connects TRBV7-9 to TRBJ2-7; D gene ambiguous. CDR1 and CDR2 from the germline V gene are SEHNR and FQNEAQ (reference sequence). Trimming removed 10 bases at V and 5 bases at J, with 12 bases between. The CDR3 length is 11 residues. The CDR3 DNA follows: TGTGCCAACTCGGCCCACCACGAGCAGTACTTC. It is translated as CANSAHHEQYF.

The chain carries TRBV29-1 and TRBJ2-3; D ambiguous. Trimming took 6 bases from V and 0 from J, leaving 7 bases between them. The CDR3 is 12 amino acids. Germline V gene sequence: CDR1 SQVTM, CDR2 ANQGSEA. CDR3 protein: CSVSSSTDTQYF. DNA for the CDR3: TGCAGCGTCAGTTCTAGCACAGATACGCAGTATTTT.

In its sample, this clonotype was seen a few times. V gene TRBV30 combines with J gene TRBJ2-2; no firm D call. V gave up 2 bases and J gave up 4 bases, with 5 bases separating them. The germline CDR1 and CDR2 sequences are GTSNPN and SVGIG (reference sequence). This CDR3 region has 12 residues. CDR3 residues: CAWSLFTGELFF. The CDR3 coding sequence is TGTGCCTGGAGTCTATTCACCGGGGAGCTGTTTTTT.

The chain combines TRBV7-2 with TRBJ1-1; a possible D gene is TRBD1 (5 bases). Trimming pared 5 bases from V and 2 bases from J, leaving 9 bases between. Germline lookup yields CDR1 SGHTA and CDR2 FQGNSA. The CDR3 contains 13 residues. CDR3 in amino acids: CASSTQVNTEAFF. The DNA for the CDR3 is TGTGCCAGCAGCACACAGGTTAACACTGAAGCTTTCTTT.

The table lists this clonotype with many counts. The chain carries TRBV6-2 or TRBV6-3 and TRBJ1-1, with 7 nucleotides matching TRBD1. The CDR3 covers 12 residues. Germline V gives CDR1 MNHEY, CDR2 SVGEGT. Trimming removed 6 bases from V and 5 bases from J; junction bases left unmatched: 3. The CDR3: CASRTGWTEAFF. The CDR3 region has the DNA TGTGCCAGCAGGACAGGGTGGACTGAAGCTTTCTTT.

This clonotype was picked up a small number of times. The chain combines TRBV7-2 with TRBJ1-4; a possible D gene is TRBD1 (5 bases). The germline gives CDR1 SGHTA, CDR2 FQGNSA. V lost 1 base to trimming and J lost 11 bases, with 14 bases between them. CDR3 size: 14 residues. CDR3 DNA: TGTGCCAGCAGCTTAGAGGTTGGGACGGGGAAACTGTTTTTT. It encodes CASSLEVGTGKLFF.

V gene TRBV20-1 combines with J gene TRBJ2-3; D unclear. This CDR3 is built from 12 residues. Trimming left V 4 bases short and J 7 bases short, with 12 bases between. Germline values: CDR1 DFQATT, CDR2 SNEGSKA (reference sequence). The CDR3 bases are TGCAGTGCTACCCCCGACCAGAATACGCAGTATTTT. It encodes CSATPDQNTQYF.

The chain's CDR3 is CASSLAGGGGNEQFF. Written as DNA, the CDR3 is TGCGCCAGCAGCTTGGCCGGTGGAGGGGGCAATGAGCAGTTCTTC. The V gene is TRBV5-1, the J gene TRBJ2-1; D could derive from TRBD1 or TRBD2 (6 bases each). CDR3 length: 15 amino acids. CDR1 and CDR2 from the germline V gene are SGHRS and YFSETQ. V lost 0 bases to trimming and J lost 6 bases, with 13 bases between them.

The CDR3 loop reads CASSFPGGLGETQYF. The CDR3 coding sequence is TGTGCCAGCAGCTTCCCTGGGGGCCTGGGAGAGACCCAGTACTTC. The chain recombines TRBV7-9 with TRBJ2-5; perhaps TRBD1 as D (6 bases). The CDR3 totals 15 residues. Between the trimmed V and J ends, which lost 3 bases and 4 bases, there was a span of 15 bases. The germline gives CDR1 SEHNR, CDR2 FQNEAQ (reference sequence).

The chain has TRBV2 and TRBJ1-3; no clear D gene. Germline V gene sequence: CDR1 SNHLY, CDR2 FYNNEI. Trimming shortened V by 3 bases and J by 0 bases, and 3 bases separated the two germline ends. The CDR3 contains 13 residues. The CDR3 sequence: CASSDNSGNTIYF. The CDR3 bases are TGTGCCAGCAGTGACAACTCTGGAAACACCATATATTTT.

This chain uses TRBV7-3 with TRBJ1-1, with a weak D call TRBD1 (6 bases). This CDR3 region has 13 residues. V lost 3 bases and J lost 6, with 11 bases in between. Germline V gives CDR1 SGHTA, CDR2 FQGTGA. Here the CDR3 DNA reads TGTGCCAGCAGCTTTCAGGGGTCGGCTGAAGCTTTCTTT. Translation: CASSFQGSAEAFF.

This sequence joins TRBV7-2 and TRBJ1-5; 7 nucleotides match TRBD1. CDR3 length: 13 residues. With 3 bases clipped from V and 15 bases from J, the junction kept 11 bases outside the gene matches. Germline-derived CDR1 and CDR2 are SGHTA and FQGNSA. The chain's CDR3 is CASSLGTERDRHF. In DNA, the CDR3 is TGTGCCAGCAGCTTGGGGACAGAGCGTGACCGGCATTTT.

This clonotype has just a few counts. The V call is TRBV4-3, the J call TRBJ2-1; 10 bases match TRBD2. Germline CDR1 and CDR2: LGHNA and YSLEER. V gave up 0 bases and J gave up 6 bases; unmatched junction bases: 8. The CDR3 covers 17 residues. The CDR3 coding sequence is TGCGCCAGCAGCCAAGATCTAGCGGGAGATTTCGGCAATGAGCAGTTCTTC. Its translation: CASSQDLAGDFGNEQFF.

The chain carries TRBV7-8 and TRBJ2-1, with 11 bases aligning to TRBD2. This CDR3 is built from 16 residues. In germline, CDR1 is SGHVS, CDR2 FQNEAQ. V gave up 2 bases and J gave up 10 bases; unmatched junction bases: 10. CDR3 loop: CASSLKVLAGVREQFF. Here the CDR3 DNA reads TGTGCCAGCAGCTTAAAGGTACTAGCGGGAGTACGGGAGCAGTTCTTC. Drawing the rest from reference TRBV7-8 and TRBJ2-1, the complete variable domain is GAGVSQSPRYKVAKRGQDVALRCDPISGHVSLFWYQQALGQGPEFLTYFQNEAQLDKSGLPSDRFFAERPEGSVSTLKIQRTQQEDSAVYLCASSLKVLAGVREQFFGPGTRLTVL.

This clonotype was picked up many times. The chain combines TRBV18 with TRBJ1-2; D is uncertain. V was clipped by 2 bases and J by 3 bases, with 7 bases between them. Germline assignment: CDR1 KGHSH and CDR2 LQKENI. This CDR3 is built from 13 residues. This CDR3 reads CASSPWTDYGYTF. CDR3 nucleotide sequence: TGTGCCAGCTCACCATGGACGGACTATGGCTACACCTTC.

The sample holds a few counts of this clonotype. V usage is TRBV29-1 and J usage is TRBJ2-1; no definite D call. The V end lost 7 bases, the J end lost 1 base, and 17 bases lay between the germline ends. The CDR3 contains 15 residues. Per germline, CDR1 SQVTM and CDR2 ANQGSEA. The CDR3 DNA reads TGCAGCGCCTGCCTTCGCGCTGGGTCCTACAATGAGCAGTTCTTC. Amino acid sequence: CSACLRAGSYNEQFF.

On this clonotype: Mismatch with germline at one junction end may stem from a read error. The V gene is TRBV10-3, the J gene TRBJ2-3, with D possibly TRBD1 on 5 matching bases. CDR1 and CDR2 (germline): ENHRY, SYGVKD. The CDR3 consists of 16 residues. In DNA form, the CDR3 reads TGTGCCAGCAGTGAGCCAGGACACCACAGCCACCATACGCAGTATTTT. It is translated as CASSEPGHHSHHTQYF.

With respect to this clonotype: At one of its ends the junction is not consistent with the germline gene, which may arise from a read error. The chain uses TRBV6-2 or TRBV6-3 and TRBJ2-1; the D is unclear. Germline assignment: CDR1 MNHEY and CDR2 SVGEGT. The CDR3 contains 12 residues. In nucleotides, the CDR3 is TGTGCCAGCAGTTACGTGGAGAATGGGCAGTTCTTC. It translates to CASSYVENGQFF.

This clonotype has a handful of counts. One end of the junction is discordant with germline, which a read error may explain. The chain links TRBV6-1 to TRBJ1-6; 9 bases align to TRBD1. Germline values: CDR1 MNHNS, CDR2 SASEGT. This CDR3 contains 12 residues. The CDR3 region has the DNA TGTGCCAGCAGTGAAGGGGGGACAGGGATCACCTTT. Protein sequence: CASSEGGTGITF.

V gene TRBV5-1 combines with J gene TRBJ2-7, with 7 positions matching TRBD1. The V gene end was trimmed by 2 bases and the J gene end by 3 bases; junction bases not matched to a gene: 2. Germline CDR1 is SGHRS and CDR2 is YFSETQ. The CDR3 totals 13 residues. DNA for the CDR3: TGCGCCAGCAGCTTTCGACAGGGCTACGAGCAGTACTTC. Its protein product is CASSFRQGYEQYF.

This clonotype was seen a few times. The chain combines TRBV20-1 with TRBJ2-7; TRBD1 aligns across 8 bases. CDR1 is DFQATT and CDR2 is SNEGSKA in the germline V gene (reference sequence). This CDR3 spans 15 amino acids. Losses at the gene ends were 1 base for V and 0 bases for J; bases not matched to a gene: 5. CDR3 DNA sequence: TGCAGTGCTAGAGGAGGACAGGGATACTCCTACGAGCAGTACTTC. This sequence encodes CSARGGQGYSYEQYF.

The rearrangement joins TRBV7-2 to TRBJ1-1; 10 positions agree with TRBD1. There are 15 residues in the CDR3. The ends lost 6 bases at V and 5 bases at J; junction bases unmatched: 9. Germline V gene lookup returns CDR1 SGHTA and CDR2 FQGNSA. DNA of the CDR3: TGTGCCAGCAGGGGGACAGGGGCTACCAGAACTGAAGCTTTCTTT. This sequence encodes CASRGTGATRTEAFF.

This chain connects TRBV7-9 to TRBJ2-7; D may be TRBD1 (5 bases). The V end was cut by 2 bases, the J end by 3 bases, with 14 bases between. The CDR3 spans 15 residues. Per germline, CDR1 SEHNR and CDR2 FQNEAQ (reference sequence). CDR3 sequence (DNA): TGTGCCAGCAGCTTAAAGGAGACAGATAGCTACGAGCAGTACTTC. It specifies CASSLKETDSYEQYF.

The genes are TRBV29-1 and TRBJ2-1; 11 bases are shared with TRBD1. CDR1 and CDR2 (germline): SQVTM, ANQGSEA. The CDR3 has 16 residues. Trimming removed 2 bases from V and 12 bases from J; junction bases left unmatched: 15. CDR3 loop: CSVERGWDRGGHGQFF. CDR3 coding DNA: TGCAGCGTTGAAAGGGGTTGGGACAGGGGGGGCCATGGGCAGTTCTTC.

The V and J genes are TRBV6-2 or TRBV6-3 and TRBJ1-1; D not certain. V shed 5 bases and J shed 1 base, with 8 bases lying between them. Germline CDR1 is MNHEY and CDR2 is SVGEGT. The CDR3 spans 13 residues. This CDR3 reads CASSDPSNTEAFF. CDR3 bases: TGTGCCAGCAGTGACCCCTCGAACACTGAAGCTTTCTTT.

Comment on this clonotype: Sequence at one end of the junction differs from germline and may be a read error. The chain has TRBV14 and TRBJ1-3, with 7 bases fitting TRBD1. The CDR3 runs 17 residues. The germline gives CDR1 SGHDN, CDR2 FVKESK. CDR3 amino acids: CDSSQDLGQPSGNTIYF. The CDR3 DNA follows: TGTGACAGCAGCCAAGACCTGGGACAGCCCTCTGGAAACACCATATATTTT.

This clonotype was counted a few times. V usage is TRBV6-2 or TRBV6-3 and J usage is TRBJ1-1, with D unresolved. CDR1 is MNHEY and CDR2 is SVGEGT in the germline V gene. This CDR3 has 12 residues. The ends were cut back, 3 bases at V and 5 bases at J, with 7 bases in the middle. The CDR3 coding sequence is TGTGCCAGCAGTTATCGGAAGACTGAAGCTTTCTTT. Translating it yields CASSYRKTEAFF.

This clonotype was seen just once. A junction end diverges from the germline sequence, so it may reflect a read error. This chain joins TRBV18 and TRBJ2-7; D remains unclear. CDR3 length: 12 residues. Per germline, CDR1 KGHSH and CDR2 LQKENI. The CDR3, as DNA: TGTTCCAGCTCACCAGGCGTAAACGAGCAGTACTTC. Its translation: CSSSPGVNEQYF.